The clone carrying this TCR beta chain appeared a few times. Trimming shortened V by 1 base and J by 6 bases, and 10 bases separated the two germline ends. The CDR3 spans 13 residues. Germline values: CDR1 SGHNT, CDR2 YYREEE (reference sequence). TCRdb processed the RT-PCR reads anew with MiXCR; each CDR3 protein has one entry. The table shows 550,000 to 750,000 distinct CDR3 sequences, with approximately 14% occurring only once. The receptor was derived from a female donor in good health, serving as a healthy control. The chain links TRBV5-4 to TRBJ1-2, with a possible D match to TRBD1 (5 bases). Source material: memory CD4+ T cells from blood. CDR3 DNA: TGTGCCAGCAGCTTGAACCCGGGGGATGGCTACACCTTC. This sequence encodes CASSLNPGDGYTF.